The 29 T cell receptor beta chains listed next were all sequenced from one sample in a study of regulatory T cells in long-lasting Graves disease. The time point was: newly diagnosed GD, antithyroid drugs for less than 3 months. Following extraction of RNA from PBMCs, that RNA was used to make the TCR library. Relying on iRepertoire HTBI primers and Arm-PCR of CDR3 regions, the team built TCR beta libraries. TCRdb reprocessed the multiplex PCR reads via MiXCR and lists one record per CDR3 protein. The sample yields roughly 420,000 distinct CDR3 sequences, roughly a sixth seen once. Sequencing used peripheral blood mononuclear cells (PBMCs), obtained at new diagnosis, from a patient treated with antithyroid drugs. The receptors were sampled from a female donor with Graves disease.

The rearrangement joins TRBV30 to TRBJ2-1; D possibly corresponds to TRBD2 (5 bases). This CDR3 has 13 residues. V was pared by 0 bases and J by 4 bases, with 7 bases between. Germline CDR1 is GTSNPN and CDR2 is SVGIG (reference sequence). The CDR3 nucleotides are TGTGCCTGGAGTGTAAGGGAGTACAATGAGCAGTTCTTC. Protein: CAWSVREYNEQFF.

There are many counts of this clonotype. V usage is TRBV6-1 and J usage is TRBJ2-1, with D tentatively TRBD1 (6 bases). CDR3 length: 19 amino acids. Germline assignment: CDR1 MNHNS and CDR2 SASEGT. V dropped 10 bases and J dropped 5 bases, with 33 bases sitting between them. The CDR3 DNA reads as TGTGCCATCAGGGCCCTTGTCCTACCCACCACAGACAGGCACAATGAGCAGTTCTTC. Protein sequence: CAIRALVLPTTDRHNEQFF.

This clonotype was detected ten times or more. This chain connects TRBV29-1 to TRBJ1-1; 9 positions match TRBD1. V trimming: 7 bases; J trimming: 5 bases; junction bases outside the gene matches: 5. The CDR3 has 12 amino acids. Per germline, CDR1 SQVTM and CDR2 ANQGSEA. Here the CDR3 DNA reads TGCAGCGGCTTGGACAGGGGAACTGAAGCTTTCTTT. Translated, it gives CSGLDRGTEAFF.

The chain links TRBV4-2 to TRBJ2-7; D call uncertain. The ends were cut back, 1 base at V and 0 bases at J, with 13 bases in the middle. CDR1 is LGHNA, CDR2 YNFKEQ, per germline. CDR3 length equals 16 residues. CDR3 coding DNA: TGTGCCAGCAGCCAAGTTGCAGGTGATTCCTCCTACGAGCAGTACTTC. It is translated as CASSQVAGDSSYEQYF.

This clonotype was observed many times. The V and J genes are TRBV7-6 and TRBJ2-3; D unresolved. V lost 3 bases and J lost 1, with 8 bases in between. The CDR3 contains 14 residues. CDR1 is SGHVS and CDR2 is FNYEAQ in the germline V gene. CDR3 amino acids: CASSLTTGTDTQYF. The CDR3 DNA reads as TGTGCCAGCAGCTTGACCACCGGCACAGATACGCAGTATTTT.

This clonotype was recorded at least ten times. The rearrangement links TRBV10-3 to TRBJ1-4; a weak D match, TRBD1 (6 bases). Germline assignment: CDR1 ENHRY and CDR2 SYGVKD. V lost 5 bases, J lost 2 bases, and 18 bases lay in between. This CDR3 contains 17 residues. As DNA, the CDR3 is TGTGCCATCAGTCGCGTCGGGGGGGGCGGCACTAATGAAAAACTGTTTTTT. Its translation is CAISRVGGGGTNEKLFF.

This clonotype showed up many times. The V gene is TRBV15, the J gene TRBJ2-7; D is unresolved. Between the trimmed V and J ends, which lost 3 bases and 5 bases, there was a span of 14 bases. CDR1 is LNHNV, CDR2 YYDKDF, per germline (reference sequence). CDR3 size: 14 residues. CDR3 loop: CATSRESVKNEQYF. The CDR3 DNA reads TGTGCCACCAGCAGGGAATCCGTGAAGAACGAGCAGTACTTC.

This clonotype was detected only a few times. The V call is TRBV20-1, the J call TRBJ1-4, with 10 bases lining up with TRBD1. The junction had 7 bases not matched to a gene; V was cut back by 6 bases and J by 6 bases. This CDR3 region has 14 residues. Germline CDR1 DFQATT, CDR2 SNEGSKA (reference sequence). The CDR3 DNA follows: TGCAGTGCCATATCCGGGACAGGGGATGAAAAACTGTTTTTT. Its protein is CSAISGTGDEKLFF.

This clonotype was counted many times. The CDR3 is CASSESSTGKPDTQYF. The CDR3 nucleotides read TGTGCCAGCAGTGAAAGCTCGACAGGGAAACCAGATACGCAGTATTTT. The chain is built from TRBV2 and TRBJ2-3, with 7 bases lining up with TRBD1. The CDR3 runs 16 residues. Trimming cost V 2 bases and J 4 bases; bases outside gene matches: 9. Germline V gene data show CDR1 as SNHLY and CDR2 as FYNNEI.

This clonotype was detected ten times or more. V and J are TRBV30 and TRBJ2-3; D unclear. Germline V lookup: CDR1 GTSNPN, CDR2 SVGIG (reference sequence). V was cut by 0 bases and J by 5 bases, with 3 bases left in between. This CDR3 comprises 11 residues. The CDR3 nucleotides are TGTGCCTGGAGTGTGGGAGATACGCAGTATTTT. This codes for CAWSVGDTQYF.

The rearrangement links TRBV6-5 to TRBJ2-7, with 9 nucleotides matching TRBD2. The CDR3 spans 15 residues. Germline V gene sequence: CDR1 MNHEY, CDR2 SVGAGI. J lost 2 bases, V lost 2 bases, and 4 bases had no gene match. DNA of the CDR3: TGTGCCAGCAGTTACGTGCCTAGCGGGACCTACGAGCAGTACTTC. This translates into CASSYVPSGTYEQYF.

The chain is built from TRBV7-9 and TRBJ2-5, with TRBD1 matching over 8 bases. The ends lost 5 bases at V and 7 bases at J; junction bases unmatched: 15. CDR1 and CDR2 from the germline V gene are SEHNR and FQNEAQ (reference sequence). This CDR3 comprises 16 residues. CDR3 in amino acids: CASSPAGGSVFGTQYF. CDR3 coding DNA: TGTGCCAGCAGCCCAGCAGGGGGCTCGGTGTTCGGGACCCAGTACTTC.

For the CDR3, the DNA is TGTGCCAGCAGTGCAAACCAGAACACCGGGGAGCTGTTTTTT. Encoded protein: CASSANQNTGELFF. The chain uses TRBV6-2 or TRBV6-3 and TRBJ2-2; D gene ambiguous. V dropped 5 bases and J dropped 1 base, with 8 bases sitting between them. Germline V gives CDR1 MNHEY, CDR2 SVGEGT. This CDR3 comprises 14 residues.

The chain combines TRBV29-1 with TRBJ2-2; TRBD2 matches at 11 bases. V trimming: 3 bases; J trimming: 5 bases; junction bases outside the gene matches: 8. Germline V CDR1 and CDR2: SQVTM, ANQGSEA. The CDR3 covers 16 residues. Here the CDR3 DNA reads TGCAGCGTTGAGTTAACTAGCGGGAGTTTGACCGGGGAGCTGTTTTTT. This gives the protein CSVELTSGSLTGELFF.

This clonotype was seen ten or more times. This CDR3 reads CASSYPGQGGTEAFF. CDR3 bases: TGTGCCAGCAGTTACCCCGGACAGGGTGGCACTGAAGCTTTCTTT. This chain connects TRBV6-2 or TRBV6-3 to TRBJ1-1; 8 nucleotides agree with TRBD1. CDR3 length: 15 residues. J lost 4 bases, V lost 2 bases, and 6 bases had no gene match. In germline, CDR1 is MNHEY, CDR2 SVGEGT.

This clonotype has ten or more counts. DNA for the CDR3: TGTGCCAGCAGCCGACTACTAGCGGGGGGAGAGGATGAGCAGTTCTTC. Protein sequence: CASSRLLAGGEDEQFF. V gene TRBV7-9 combines with J gene TRBJ2-1; TRBD2 agrees at 12 bases. J was trimmed by 8 bases and V by 5 bases; bases with no gene match: 10. The germline V gene encodes CDR1 SEHNR and CDR2 FQNEAQ (reference sequence). This CDR3 contains 16 residues.

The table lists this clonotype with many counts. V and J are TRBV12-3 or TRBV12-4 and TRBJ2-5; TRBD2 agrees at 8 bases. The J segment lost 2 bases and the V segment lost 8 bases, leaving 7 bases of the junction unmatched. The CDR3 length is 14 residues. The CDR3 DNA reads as TGTGCCAGCCGAACCGGGACTAGGCAAGAGACCCAGTACTTC. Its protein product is CASRTGTRQETQYF.

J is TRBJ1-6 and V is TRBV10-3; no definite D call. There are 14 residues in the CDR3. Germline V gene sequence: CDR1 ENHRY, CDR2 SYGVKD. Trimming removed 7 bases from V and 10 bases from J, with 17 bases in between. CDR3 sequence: CAIKLSRLGSPLHF. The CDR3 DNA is TGTGCCATCAAATTATCCAGGCTGGGGTCACCCCTCCACTTT.

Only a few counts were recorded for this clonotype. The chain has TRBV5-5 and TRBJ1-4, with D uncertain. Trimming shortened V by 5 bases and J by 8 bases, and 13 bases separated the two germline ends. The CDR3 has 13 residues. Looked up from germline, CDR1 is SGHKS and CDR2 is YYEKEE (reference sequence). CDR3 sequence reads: CASSRAAPEKLFF. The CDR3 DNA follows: TGTGCCAGCAGTCGCGCAGCGCCGGAAAAACTGTTTTTT.

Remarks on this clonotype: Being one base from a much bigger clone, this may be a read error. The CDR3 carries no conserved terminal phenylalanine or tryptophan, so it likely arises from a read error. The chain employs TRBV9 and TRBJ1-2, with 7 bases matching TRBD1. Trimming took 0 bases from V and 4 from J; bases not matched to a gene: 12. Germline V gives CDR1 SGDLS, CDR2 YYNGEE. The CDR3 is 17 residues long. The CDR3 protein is CASSVDPLDDRAYGYTL. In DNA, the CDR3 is TGTGCCAGCAGCGTAGACCCCCTCGACGACAGGGCCTATGGCTACACCCTC.

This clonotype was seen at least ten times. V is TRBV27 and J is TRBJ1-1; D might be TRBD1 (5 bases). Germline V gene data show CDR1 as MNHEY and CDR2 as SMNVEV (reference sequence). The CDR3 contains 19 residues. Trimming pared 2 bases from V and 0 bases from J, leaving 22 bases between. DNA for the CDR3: TGTGCCAGCAGTTTAAGGGGACCGGGTGAGTTGTTCATGAACACTGAAGCTTTCTTT. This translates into CASSLRGPGELFMNTEAFF.

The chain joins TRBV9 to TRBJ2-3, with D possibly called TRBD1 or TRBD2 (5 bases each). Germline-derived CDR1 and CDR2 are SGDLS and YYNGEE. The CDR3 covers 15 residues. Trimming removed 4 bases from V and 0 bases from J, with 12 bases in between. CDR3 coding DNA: TGTGCCAGCAGCTCCCCGGGGCTAAGCACAGATACGCAGTATTTT. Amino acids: CASSSPGLSTDTQYF.

The CDR3 is CASTGFLREKLFF. DNA of the CDR3: TGTGCCAGCACCGGGTTTTTAAGGGAAAAACTGTTTTTT. The chain combines TRBV12-3 or TRBV12-4 with TRBJ1-4; no clear D gene. The CDR3 runs to 13 residues. V was clipped by 7 bases and J by 8 bases, with 14 bases between them.

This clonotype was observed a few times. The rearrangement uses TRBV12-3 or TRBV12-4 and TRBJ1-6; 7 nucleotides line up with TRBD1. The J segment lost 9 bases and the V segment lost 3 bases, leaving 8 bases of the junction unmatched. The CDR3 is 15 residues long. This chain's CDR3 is CASSFDRVSRSPLHF. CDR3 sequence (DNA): TGTGCCAGCAGTTTTGACAGGGTATCGCGTTCACCCCTCCACTTT.

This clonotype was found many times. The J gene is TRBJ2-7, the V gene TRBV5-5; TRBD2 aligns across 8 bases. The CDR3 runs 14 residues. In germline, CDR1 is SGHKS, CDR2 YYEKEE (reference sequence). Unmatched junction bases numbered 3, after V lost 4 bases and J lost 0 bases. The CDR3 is CASSPGGSSYEQYF. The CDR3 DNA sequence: TGTGCCAGCAGCCCGGGGGGGAGCTCCTACGAGCAGTACTTC.

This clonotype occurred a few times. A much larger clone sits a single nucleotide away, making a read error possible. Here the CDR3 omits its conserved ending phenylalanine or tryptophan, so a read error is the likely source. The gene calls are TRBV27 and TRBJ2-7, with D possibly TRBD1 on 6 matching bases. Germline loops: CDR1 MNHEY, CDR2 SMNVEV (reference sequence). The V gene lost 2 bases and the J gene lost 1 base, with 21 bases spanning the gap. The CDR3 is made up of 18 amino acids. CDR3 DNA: TGTGCCAGCAGTTTAGGTAGCGCGACAGGACCCTATTCCTACGAGCAGTACCTC. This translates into CASSLGSATGPYSYEQYL.

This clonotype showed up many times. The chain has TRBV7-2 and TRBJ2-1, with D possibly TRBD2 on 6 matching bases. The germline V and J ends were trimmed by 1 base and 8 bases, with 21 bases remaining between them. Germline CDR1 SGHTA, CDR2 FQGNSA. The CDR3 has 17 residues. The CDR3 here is CASSLVGSGRGGDEQFF. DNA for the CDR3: TGTGCCAGCAGCTTAGTTGGTAGCGGTAGGGGTGGCGATGAGCAGTTCTTC.

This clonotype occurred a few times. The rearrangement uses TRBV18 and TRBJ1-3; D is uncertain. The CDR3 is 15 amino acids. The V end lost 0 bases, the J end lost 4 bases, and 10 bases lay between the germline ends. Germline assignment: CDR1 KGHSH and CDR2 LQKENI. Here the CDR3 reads CASSPPGTMGNTIYF. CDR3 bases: TGTGCCAGCTCACCACCGGGAACCATGGGAAACACCATATATTTT.

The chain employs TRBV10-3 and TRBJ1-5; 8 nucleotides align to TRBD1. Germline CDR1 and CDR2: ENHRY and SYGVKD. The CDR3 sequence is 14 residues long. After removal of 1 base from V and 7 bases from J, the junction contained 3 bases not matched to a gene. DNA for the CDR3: TGTGCCATCAGTGAGTTGGACAGGGCCCAGCCCCAGCATTTT. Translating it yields CAISELDRAQPQHF.